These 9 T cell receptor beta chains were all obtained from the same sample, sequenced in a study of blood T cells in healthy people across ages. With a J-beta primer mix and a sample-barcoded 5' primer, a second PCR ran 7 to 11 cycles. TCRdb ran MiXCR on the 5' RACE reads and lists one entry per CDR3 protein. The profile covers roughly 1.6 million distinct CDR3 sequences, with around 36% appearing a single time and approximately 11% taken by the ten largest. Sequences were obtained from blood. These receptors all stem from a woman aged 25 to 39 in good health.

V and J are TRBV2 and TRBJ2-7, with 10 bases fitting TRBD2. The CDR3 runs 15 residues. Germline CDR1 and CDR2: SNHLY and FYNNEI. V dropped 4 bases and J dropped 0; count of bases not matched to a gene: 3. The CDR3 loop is CASSAGTSASYEQYF. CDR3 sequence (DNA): TGTGCCAGCAGTGCCGGGACTAGCGCCTCCTACGAGCAGTACTTC.

The CDR3 DNA follows: TGTGCCAGCAGCCGACCCCCGGGGCCTACTATATTGAATGAGCAGTTCTTC. It is translated as CASSRPPGPTILNEQFF. This sequence joins TRBV3-1 and TRBJ2-1; D may match TRBD1 or TRBD2 (5 bases each). The CDR3 has 17 residues. Trimming pared 4 bases from V and 7 bases from J, leaving 23 bases between. Germline V CDR1 and CDR2: LGHDT, YNNKEL (reference sequence).

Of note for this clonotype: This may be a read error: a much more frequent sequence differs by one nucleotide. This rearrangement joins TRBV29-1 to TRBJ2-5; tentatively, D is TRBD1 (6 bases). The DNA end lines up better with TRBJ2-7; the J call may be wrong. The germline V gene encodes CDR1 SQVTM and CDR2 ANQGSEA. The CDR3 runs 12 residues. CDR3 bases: TGCAGCGGTCAGGGGTCCGACTACGAGCAGTACTTC. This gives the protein CSGQGSDYEQYF.

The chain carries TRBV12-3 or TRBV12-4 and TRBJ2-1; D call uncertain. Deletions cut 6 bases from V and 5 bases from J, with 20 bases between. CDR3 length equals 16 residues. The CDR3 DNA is TGTGCCAGCAGCCCCCAGCGAATAGAACGGAACAATGAGCAGTTCTTC. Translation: CASSPQRIERNNEQFF.

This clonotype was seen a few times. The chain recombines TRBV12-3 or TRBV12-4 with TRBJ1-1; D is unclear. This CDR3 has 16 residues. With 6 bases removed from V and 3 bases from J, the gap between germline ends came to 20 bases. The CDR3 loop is CASRILSLLADTEAFF. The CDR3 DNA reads TGTGCCAGCAGAATCCTTTCCCTTTTGGCGGACACTGAAGCTTTCTTT.

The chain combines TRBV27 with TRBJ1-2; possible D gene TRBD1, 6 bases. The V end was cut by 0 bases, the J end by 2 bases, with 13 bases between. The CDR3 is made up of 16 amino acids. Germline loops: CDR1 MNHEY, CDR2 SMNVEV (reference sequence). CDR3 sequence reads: CASSLSGGHKNYGYTF. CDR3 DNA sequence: TGTGCCAGCAGTTTATCAGGGGGACACAAGAACTATGGCTACACCTTC.

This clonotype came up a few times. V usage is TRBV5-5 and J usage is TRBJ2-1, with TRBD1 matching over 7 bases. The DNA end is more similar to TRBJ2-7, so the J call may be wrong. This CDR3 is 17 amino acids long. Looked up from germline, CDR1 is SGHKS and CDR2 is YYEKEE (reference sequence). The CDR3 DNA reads TGTGCCAGCAGCTTCGCGTGGCAGGGGGTATCCTACAATGAGCAGTACTTC. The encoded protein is CASSFAWQGVSYNEQYF.

The CDR3 nucleotides read TGTGCCAGCAGCGGGTCGGGTCCATACGAGCAGTACTTC. It yields the protein CASSGSGPYEQYF. The chain joins TRBV28 to TRBJ2-4; D gene unclear. Judging by the DNA end, TRBJ2-7 fits better; the J call may be wrong. Looked up from germline, CDR1 is MDHEN and CDR2 is SYDVKM. The CDR3 runs 13 residues.

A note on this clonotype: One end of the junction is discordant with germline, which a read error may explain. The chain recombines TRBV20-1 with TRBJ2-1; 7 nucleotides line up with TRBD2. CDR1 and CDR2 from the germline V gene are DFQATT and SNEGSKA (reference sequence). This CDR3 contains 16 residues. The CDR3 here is CSARVSSGPSYDEQFF. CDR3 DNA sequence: TGCAGTGCTAGAGTGAGTAGCGGGCCCTCCTACGATGAGCAGTTCTTC.